These 9 T cell receptor beta chains came from one sample sequenced in a study of blood T cell repertoires in COVID-19. Sequencing was performed with immunoSEQ multiplex PCR; in TCRdb, only in-frame clones are kept and a portion is missing. The sample lists more than 200,000 clones, about 91% occurring once. Sample: peripheral blood. These receptors came from a woman aged 25 to 45 with COVID-19, enrolled during active disease.

This sequence joins TRBV27 and TRBJ2-1; weak D call: TRBD2 (5 bases). The CDR3 contains 11 residues. The germline V gene has CDR1 MNHEY and CDR2 SMNVEV (reference sequence). The V end was cut by 7 bases, the J end by 10 bases, with 11 bases between. The CDR3 DNA follows: TGTGCCAGCACGTACGGCGGGGAGCAGTTCTTC. It translates to CASTYGGEQFF.

As concerns this clone: A junction boundary mismatches the germline segment, possibly from a read error. The rearrangement links TRBV10-3 to TRBJ2-3, with 8 bases lining up with TRBD1. The CDR3 runs 15 residues. Germline loops: CDR1 ENHRY, CDR2 SYGVKD. The chain's CDR3 is CAIRDRGKSTDTQYF. The CDR3 coding sequence is TGTGCCATCCGTGACAGGGGCAAGAGCACAGATACGCAGTATTTT.

The CDR3: CASSGVAGAYEQYF. In nucleotides, the CDR3 is TGTGCCAGCAGTGGAGTAGCGGGGGCCTACGAGCAGTACTTC. The chain uses TRBV2 and TRBJ2-7, with TRBD2 matching 9 bases. The germline V gene encodes CDR1 SNHLY and CDR2 FYNNEI. CDR3 length: 14 residues. J was trimmed by 2 bases and V by 4 bases; bases with no gene match: 3.

The V gene is TRBV27, the J gene TRBJ1-1; D is uncertain. Per germline, CDR1 MNHEY and CDR2 SMNVEV (reference sequence). Trimming left V 3 bases short and J 7 bases short, with 6 bases between. CDR3 length equals 11 residues. CDR3 DNA: TGTGCCAGCAGTTTTGGGCTTGAAGCTTTCTTT. Translating gives CASSFGLEAFF.

The genes are TRBV4-3 and TRBJ1-2; perhaps TRBD1 as D (5 bases). Germline values: CDR1 LGHNA, CDR2 YSLEER. This CDR3 has 16 amino acids. V was shortened by 0 bases and J by 3 bases, with 14 bases between the two germline ends. In DNA, the CDR3 is TGCGCCAGCAGCCAAGATTGGGCCGACAGAGACTATGGCTACACCTTC. Its translation: CASSQDWADRDYGYTF.

J is TRBJ2-7 and V is TRBV28, with 10 positions matching TRBD1. The CDR3 totals 15 residues. V lost 8 bases, J lost 2 bases, and 9 bases stayed unmatched. Per germline, CDR1 MDHEN and CDR2 SYDVKM. The CDR3 DNA follows: TGTGCCAGCCGATACCGGGACAGGGGCCCCTACGAGCAGTACTTC. Protein product: CASRYRDRGPYEQYF.

The rearrangement joins TRBV5-6 to TRBJ2-7; possibly TRBD2 for D (6 bases). Germline CDR1 SGHDT, CDR2 YYEEEE. CDR3 length: 14 residues. V lost 6 bases, J lost 0 bases, and 13 bases lay in between. The CDR3 sequence is CASILAGSSYEQYV. The DNA for the CDR3 is TGTGCCAGCATCCTTGCCGGGAGCTCCTACGAGCAGTACGTC.

This chain links TRBV28 with TRBJ1-1, with D perhaps matching TRBD1 (6 bases). Trimming pared 8 bases from V and 1 base from J, leaving 11 bases between. The germline gives CDR1 MDHEN, CDR2 SYDVKM. This CDR3 is 13 amino acids long. CDR3 residues: CASGLGGNTEAFF. CDR3 nucleotide sequence: TGTGCCAGCGGACTAGGGGGGAACACTGAAGCTTTCTTT. Combining the CDR3 with reference TRBV28 and TRBJ1-1 gives the whole variable domain DVKVTQSSRYLVKRTGEKVFLECVQDMDHENMFWYRQDPGLGLRLIYFSYDVKMKEKGDIPEGYSVSREKKERFSLILESASTNQTSMYLCASGLGGNTEAFFGQGTRLTVV.

This chain connects TRBV7-9 to TRBJ2-7; unclear D gene. Per the germline V gene, CDR1 is SEHNR and CDR2 is FQNEAQ (reference sequence). The CDR3 is made up of 14 amino acids. V was pared by 2 bases and J by 1 base, with 9 bases between. CDR3 coding DNA: TGTGCCAGCAGCTTAAGAGAGGAGTCCTACGAGCAGTACGTC. This encodes CASSLREESYEQYV.